This entry features one TCR beta chain sequence. Both iRepertoire HTBI primers and Arm-PCR of CDR3 regions were used to build the TCR beta libraries. TCRdb analysed the multiplex PCR reads with MiXCR anew, one entry per CDR3 protein. The table has a few hundred thousand distinct CDR3 sequences, 11% to 15% seen once. The sample is drawn from a study of regulatory T cells in long-lasting Graves disease. As for the study in general: Antithyroid drug use was under 3 months in newly diagnosed Graves' patients.

Time point here: newly diagnosed GD, antithyroid drugs for less than 3 months. After RNA was extracted from PBMCs, the TCR library was made from it. V shed 7 bases, J shed 3 bases, and the junction held 5 bases outside the gene matches. CDR3 length equals 13 residues. Germline V gene lookup returns CDR1 GTSNPN and CDR2 SVGIG (reference sequence). The same data also contributed to another study, on T cells in Graves' hyperthyroidism and ophthalmopathy. Per that paper: Disease duration under 2 months; hyperthyroidism patients were aged 18 to 65.

This receptor was obtained from a woman in her 50s with Graves disease. The chain combines TRBV30 with TRBJ2-7; 11 bases align to TRBD2. Specimen: peripheral blood mononuclear cells (PBMCs), collected at new diagnosis, from a patient treated with antithyroid drugs. CDR3: CASTSGSHYEQYF. Written as DNA, the CDR3 is TGTGCCTCCACTAGCGGGAGCCACTACGAGCAGTACTTC.